The 16 T cell receptor beta chains listed next were all sequenced from one sample in a study of patients and donors after allogeneic stem cell transplantation. MiXCR, run by TCRdb on the RT-PCR reads, gives a single entry per CDR3 protein. There are 900,000 to 1,000,000 distinct CDR3 sequences in the sample; roughly 17% occur only once, and 6% lies in the top ten. The sample taken for sequencing was blood, either unsorted or a sorted T cell fraction (not recorded which). The source of these receptors is a human donor who was either an allogeneic HSCT recipient or a stem cell or donor lymphocyte infusion donor (not recorded which). It is not recorded whose cells these are; they may come from a transplant donor.

This clonotype was recorded a few times. For the CDR3, the DNA is TGTGCCAGCAGCCAACGCGCCCCGGGCCCCTACGACAATGAGCAGTTCTTC. Protein product: CASSQRAPGPYDNEQFF. The rearrangement links TRBV9 to TRBJ2-1, with no clear D. CDR1 is SGDLS, CDR2 YYNGEE, per germline. Trimming took 4 bases from V and 5 from J, leaving 22 bases between them. The CDR3 sequence is 17 residues long. Combining the CDR3 with reference TRBV9 and TRBJ2-1 gives the whole variable domain DSGVTQTPKHLITATGQRVTLRCSPRSGDLSVYWYQQSLDQGLQFLIQYYNGEERAKGNILERFSAQQFPDLHSELNLSSLELGDSALYFCASSQRAPGPYDNEQFFGPGTRLTVL.

The rearrangement links TRBV12-3 or TRBV12-4 to TRBJ1-4, with D possibly being TRBD1 (6 bases). This CDR3 has 17 amino acids. Trimming removed 1 base at V and 8 bases at J, with 20 bases between. CDR3: CASSLEISGAEGEKLFF. CDR3 bases: TGTGCCAGCAGTTTAGAAATTTCGGGGGCCGAGGGGGAAAAACTGTTTTTT.

This rearrangement joins TRBV6-2 or TRBV6-3 to TRBJ1-5, with a possible D match to TRBD1 (6 bases). Germline V gene sequence: CDR1 MNHEY, CDR2 SVGEGT. The CDR3 has 15 amino acids. The ends were cut back, 5 bases at V and 1 base at J, with 12 bases in the middle. CDR3 amino acids: CASSRGARSNQPQHF. The CDR3 DNA reads TGTGCCAGCAGTCGGGGGGCTCGAAGCAATCAGCCCCAGCATTTT.

This clonotype was observed a few times. The V gene is TRBV29-1, the J gene TRBJ2-6; perhaps TRBD1 as D (6 bases). Germline V gives CDR1 SQVTM, CDR2 ANQGSEA. There are 15 residues in the CDR3. The germline V and J ends were trimmed by 7 bases and 0 bases, with 13 bases remaining between them. As DNA, the CDR3 is TGCAGCGCCGGGACACCGAGCTCTGGGGCCAACGTCCTGACTTTC. Amino acids: CSAGTPSSGANVLTF.

This clonotype was seen more than once but under ten times. The chain is built from TRBV10-3 and TRBJ1-2, with 8 positions matching TRBD1. This CDR3 has 13 amino acids. The ends lost 6 bases at V and 8 bases at J; junction bases unmatched: 8. CDR1 and CDR2 (germline): ENHRY, SYGVKD. The CDR3 sequence: CAIREGRGQGYTF. The CDR3 region has the DNA TGTGCCATCAGAGAAGGCAGGGGGCAAGGCTACACCTTC.

The chain links TRBV24-1 to TRBJ2-2; weak D call: TRBD2 (7 bases). This CDR3 is 16 amino acids long. Per germline, CDR1 KGHDR and CDR2 SFDVKD. The V end lost 6 bases, the J end lost 5 bases, and 18 bases lay between the germline ends. CDR3 bases: TGTGCCACCAGTTCGGGCGGGGGCTCGCAGACCGGGGAGCTGTTTTTT. Amino acid sequence: CATSSGGGSQTGELFF.

This clonotype was seen a handful of times. The chain carries TRBV6-1 and TRBJ2-5; no clear D. Germline CDR1 and CDR2: MNHNS and SASEGT. The CDR3 contains 13 residues. Trimming pared 7 bases from V and 1 base from J, leaving 10 bases between. This CDR3 reads CASNGRPQETQYF. The CDR3 DNA follows: TGTGCCAGCAACGGCAGACCCCAAGAGACCCAGTACTTC.

The chain uses TRBV4-1 and TRBJ2-5, with D possibly matching TRBD2 (6 bases). The CDR3 sequence is 14 residues long. With 2 bases removed from V and 5 bases from J, the gap between germline ends came to 12 bases. The germline V gene encodes CDR1 MGHRA and CDR2 YSYEKL. The chain's CDR3 is CASSQPEGGETQYF. The CDR3 DNA follows: TGCGCCAGCAGCCAACCGGAGGGCGGTGAGACCCAGTACTTC.

The chain carries TRBV27 and TRBJ1-2; possibly TRBD1 for D (5 bases). The germline V gene encodes CDR1 MNHEY and CDR2 SMNVEV (reference sequence). V lost 5 bases and J lost 8, with 9 bases in between. This CDR3 is built from 11 residues. The CDR3 reads CASSQGTGYTF. CDR3 nucleotides: TGTGCCAGCAGTCAAGGGACCGGCTACACCTTC.

The chain employs TRBV12-3 or TRBV12-4 and TRBJ2-7; D remains ambiguous. Deletions cut 4 bases from V and 6 bases from J, with 16 bases between. This CDR3 is built from 14 residues. For the CDR3, the DNA is TGTGCCAGCAGTTCATTGGACCCGGTCGCCGAGCAGTACTTC. Translating it yields CASSSLDPVAEQYF.

This clonotype was seen more than once but under ten times. The gene calls are TRBV20-1 and TRBJ2-1, with a possible D match to TRBD2 (7 bases). V was cut by 0 bases and J by 4 bases, with 16 bases left in between. The CDR3 sequence is 16 residues long. Per the germline V gene, CDR1 is DFQATT and CDR2 is SNEGSKA (reference sequence). The CDR3 here is CSARDMGGGSYNEQFF. CDR3 bases: TGCAGTGCTAGAGATATGGGAGGGGGGAGTTACAATGAGCAGTTCTTC.

CDR3 in DNA: TGTGCCAGCAGTTTGTACGGGACTTTTAACACCGGGGAGCTGTTTTTT. Its protein is CASSLYGTFNTGELFF. The J gene is TRBJ2-2, the V gene TRBV27, with a weak D call TRBD2 (6 bases). Trimming took off 3 bases at V and 2 bases at J, with 13 bases between the two ends. Germline loops: CDR1 MNHEY, CDR2 SMNVEV (reference sequence). The length of the CDR3 is 16 residues.

V and J are TRBV30 and TRBJ2-7; unclear D gene. V was cut by 3 bases and J by 6 bases, with 9 bases left in between. Germline V gives CDR1 GTSNPN, CDR2 SVGIG (reference sequence). This CDR3 has 11 amino acids. The CDR3 protein is CAWRQSLEQYF. The CDR3 coding sequence is TGTGCCTGGAGACAGTCGCTCGAGCAGTACTTC.

This chain joins TRBV2 and TRBJ2-7, with 9 bases aligning to TRBD1. J was trimmed by 2 bases and V by 4 bases; bases with no gene match: 6. This CDR3 spans 15 amino acids. Germline V gives CDR1 SNHLY, CDR2 FYNNEI. CDR3 sequence reads: CASSVGQGGTYEQYF. CDR3 DNA: TGTGCCAGCAGTGTGGGACAGGGTGGGACCTACGAGCAGTACTTC.

This chain links TRBV5-5 with TRBJ2-3, with a weak D call TRBD1 (5 bases). The V end lost 4 bases, the J end lost 6 bases, and 15 bases lay between the germline ends. From germline, CDR1 is SGHKS and CDR2 YYEKEE (reference sequence). The CDR3 covers 14 residues. CDR3 residues: CASSGAGKGDTQYF. In DNA, the CDR3 is TGTGCCAGCAGCGGCGCAGGGAAGGGGGATACGCAGTATTTT.

This chain joins TRBV5-1 and TRBJ2-7; no clear D gene. In germline, CDR1 is SGHRS, CDR2 YFSETQ. The CDR3 is made up of 14 amino acids. V was trimmed by 0 bases and J by 7 bases, leaving 14 bases between them. The CDR3 DNA reads TGCGCCAGCAGCTTGGGGCCCCCGGTCTGGGAGCAGTACTTC. This sequence encodes CASSLGPPVWEQYF. The complete variable domain, with remaining parts taken from reference TRBV5-1 and TRBJ2-7, reads KAGVTQTPRYLIKTRGQQVTLSCSPISGHRSVSWYQQTPGQGLQFLFEYFSETQRNKGNFPGRFSGRQFSNSRSEMNVSTLELGDSALYLCASSLGPPVWEQYFGPGTRLTVT.